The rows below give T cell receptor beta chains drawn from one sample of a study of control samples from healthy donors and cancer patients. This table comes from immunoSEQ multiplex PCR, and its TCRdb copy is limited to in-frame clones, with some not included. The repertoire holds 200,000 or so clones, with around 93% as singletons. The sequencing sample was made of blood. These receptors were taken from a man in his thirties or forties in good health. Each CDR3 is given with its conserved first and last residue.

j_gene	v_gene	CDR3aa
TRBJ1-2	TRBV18	CASSPRSPLDRGPFSYGYTF
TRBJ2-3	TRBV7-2	CASSATSSGLYTDTQYF
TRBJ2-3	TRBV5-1	CASSQGTSGVKDTQYF
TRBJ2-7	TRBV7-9	CASSVEGYYEQYF
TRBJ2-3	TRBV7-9	CASSLVLAGGPTDTQYF
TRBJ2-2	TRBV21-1	CASSLPPTGVNTGELFF
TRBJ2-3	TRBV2	CASSLLLAGGTDTQYF
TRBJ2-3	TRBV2	CASNPSGGAGGTDTQYF
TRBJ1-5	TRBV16	CASSQSGQGGQPQHF
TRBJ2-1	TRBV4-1	CASSQALYNEQFF
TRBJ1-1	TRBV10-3	CAISELGRTEAFF
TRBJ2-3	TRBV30	CAWSQTGAYTDTQYF
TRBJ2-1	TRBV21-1	CASSKALWGGGSLSSYNEQFF
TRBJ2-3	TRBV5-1	CASSLRTSGAADTQYF
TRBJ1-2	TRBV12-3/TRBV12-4	CASSLGLEGGYTF
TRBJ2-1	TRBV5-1	CASSQSSGGWDEQFF
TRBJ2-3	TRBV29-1	CSVGQGLGTDTQYF
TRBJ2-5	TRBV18	CASSRPTDYQETQYF
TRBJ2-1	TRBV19	CASSIDHWGSYNEQFF
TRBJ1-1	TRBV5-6	CASSFSGKNTEAFF
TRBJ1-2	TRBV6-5	CASRIGGHGYTF
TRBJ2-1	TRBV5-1	CASSLDGYQLTEQFF
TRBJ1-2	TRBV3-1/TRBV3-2	CASSLDQGGYGYTF
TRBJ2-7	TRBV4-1	CASSQDQSRVLEQYF
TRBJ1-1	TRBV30	CAWSGQGGGTEAFF
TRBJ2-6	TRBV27	CASSRRTSGGATGANVLTF
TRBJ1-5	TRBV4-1	CASSPGQLNQPQHF
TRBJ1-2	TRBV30	CAWERVYGYTF
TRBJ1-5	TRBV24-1	CATRTFNEGHQPQHF
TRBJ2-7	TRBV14	CASSQDRGTYEQYF
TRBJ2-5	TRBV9	CASSASGGYQETQYF
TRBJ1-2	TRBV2	CASSAEQTYGYTF
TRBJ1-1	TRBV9	CASSMTSTGTEAFF
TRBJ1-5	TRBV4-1	CASSQGGVAGGAGQPQHF